This passage covers 5 T cell receptor beta chains from one sample sequenced in a study of T cell repertoires in cytomegalovirus infection. MiXCR was run by TCRdb on the reads, yielding one entry per CDR3 protein. The table has roughly 860,000 distinct CDR3 sequences, approximately 32% seen once. Antigens of these TCRs are unknown. Sample: cultured CD8+ T cells from PBMCs, taken from culture after CMV antigen stimulation. All receptors come from a human donor in good health (CMV status not recorded). Some clones in this sample may be carry-over from other donors' samples.

This clonotype was counted ten times or more. This rearrangement joins TRBV7-6 to TRBJ1-1, with 7 bases identical to TRBD1. Trimming took 4 bases from V and 5 from J; bases not matched to a gene: 7. The CDR3 extends over 14 amino acids. The germline CDR1 and CDR2 sequences are SGHVS and FNYEAQ. CDR3 coding DNA: TGTGCCAGCAGCTCGAACAGGGGTCGGACTGAAGCTTTCTTT. This sequence encodes CASSSNRGRTEAFF.

This clonotype turned up a few times. V gene TRBV19 combines with J gene TRBJ1-4, with D unresolved. CDR1 and CDR2 from the germline V gene are LNHDA and SQIVND (reference sequence). CDR3 length: 15 amino acids. Trimming removed 5 bases from V and 3 bases from J, with 13 bases in between. The CDR3 reads CASSVGREANEKLFF. For the CDR3, the DNA is TGTGCCAGTAGTGTCGGACGAGAGGCTAATGAAAAACTGTTTTTT.

This clonotype was detected a few times. V gene TRBV6-1 combines with J gene TRBJ2-3; 7 bases align to TRBD2. Looked up from germline, CDR1 is MNHNS and CDR2 is SASEGT. This CDR3 has 17 residues. Losses at the gene ends were 3 bases for V and 0 bases for J; bases not matched to a gene: 9. Here the CDR3 reads CASSEAPSGYSTDTQYF. In DNA form, the CDR3 reads TGTGCCAGCAGTGAGGCACCTAGCGGATACAGCACAGATACGCAGTATTTT.

This chain links TRBV7-3 with TRBJ1-6, with 11 bases lining up with TRBD1. J gave up 11 bases and V 4 bases, and 4 bases lay outside the gene matches. This CDR3 is 14 amino acids long. The germline CDR1 and CDR2 sequences are SGHTA and FQGTGA. The CDR3 is CASSSRDRGTPLHF. The CDR3, as DNA: TGTGCCAGCAGCTCCCGGGACAGGGGGACACCCCTCCACTTT. Based on the CDR3 plus reference TRBV7-3 and TRBJ1-6, the full variable domain is GAGVSQTPSNKVTEKGKYVELRCDPISGHTALYWYRQSLGQGPEFLIYFQGTGAADDSGLPNDRFFAVRPEGSVSTLKIQRTERGDSAVYLCASSSRDRGTPLHFGNGTRLTVT.

V and J are TRBV6-5 and TRBJ2-7, with TRBD2 matching 13 bases. CDR1 is MNHEY and CDR2 is SVGAGI in the germline V gene. This CDR3 has 16 residues. The V gene end was trimmed by 2 bases and the J gene end by 2 bases; junction bases not matched to a gene: 3. The CDR3 DNA is TGTGCCAGCAGTTACCCCGGGACTAGCGGGGCCTACGAGCAGTACTTC. Translated: CASSYPGTSGAYEQYF.